The next 25 T cell receptor beta chains were all read from a single sample in a study of shared clonotypes between healthy human individuals. Using immunoSEQ multiplex PCR, the repertoire was profiled, and TCRdb retains in-frame clones only, with some absent. The profile shows over a million clones, around 78% of them singletons. Material for sequencing was memory CD4+ T cells from PBMCs. Noted subset: CD45RA-negative fraction. The source is a man younger than 35 in good health. Some clones in this sample may be carry-over from other donors' samples.

This chain uses TRBV11-2 with TRBJ2-2; weak D call: TRBD2 (5 bases). The CDR3 totals 15 residues. The germline V and J ends were trimmed by 1 base and 4 bases, with 10 bases remaining between them. Germline values: CDR1 SGHAT, CDR2 FQNNGV. CDR3 amino acids: CASSLVRSGTGELFF. In DNA form, the CDR3 reads TGTGCCAGCAGCTTAGTGAGGAGCGGCACCGGGGAGCTGTTTTTT.

There are a few counts of this clone. The chain couples TRBV27 to TRBJ1-4; maybe TRBD1 (6 bases). The germline V and J ends were trimmed by 3 bases and 8 bases, with 16 bases remaining between them. The CDR3 extends over 15 amino acids. Germline V gives CDR1 MNHEY, CDR2 SMNVEV (reference sequence). The CDR3: CASSFQGPGREKLFF. DNA for the CDR3: TGTGCCAGCAGTTTCCAGGGGCCGGGTAGGGAAAAACTGTTTTTT.

CDR3 protein: CASARTGVRGYTF. CDR3 coding DNA: TGTGCTAGTGCCAGGACAGGGGTTCGTGGCTACACCTTC. This sequence joins TRBV12-5 and TRBJ1-2; 9 nucleotides align to TRBD1. Germline CDR1 LGHNT, CDR2 FRNRAP. V lost 7 bases to trimming and J lost 7 bases; unmatched junction nucleotides: 7. The length of the CDR3 is 13 residues.

This clone has only a few counts. The CDR3 protein is CASGDSLGTQYF. In DNA, the CDR3 is TGTGCCAGCGGTGACTCATTGGGTACGCAGTATTTT. This chain joins TRBV6-5 and TRBJ2-3; D is ambiguous. The V end lost 8 bases, the J end lost 8 bases, and 14 bases lay between the germline ends. From germline, CDR1 is MNHEY and CDR2 SVGAGI. The CDR3 has 12 residues.

Worth noting for this clone: The sample holds other DNA sequences that translate to the same CDR3. The chain recombines TRBV15 with TRBJ2-5, with a tentative D call TRBD1 (5 bases). In germline, CDR1 is LNHNV, CDR2 YYDKDF (reference sequence). V was shortened by 1 base and J by 5 bases, with 14 bases between the two germline ends. CDR3 length: 15 amino acids. The CDR3: CATSRGGLRGETQYF. DNA of the CDR3: TGTGCCACCAGCAGAGGGGGCCTCCGTGGCGAGACCCAGTACTTC.

The chain uses TRBV25-1 and TRBJ2-7, with D possibly called TRBD1 or TRBD2 (5 bases each). V shed 5 bases and J shed 1 base, with 18 bases lying between them. The CDR3 loop spans 16 amino acids. CDR1 and CDR2 from the germline V gene are MGHDK and SYGVNS. CDR3 in amino acids: CASSPGAYSGSYEQYF. DNA for the CDR3: TGTGCCAGCAGTCCCGGGGCGTATTCAGGGTCCTACGAGCAGTACTTC.

The chain carries TRBV28 and TRBJ1-2; no firm D call. The CDR3 consists of 12 residues. From germline, CDR1 is MDHEN and CDR2 SYDVKM. Trimming cost V 7 bases and J 7 bases, with 13 bases left between them. The CDR3 spells CASNKPAPGYTF. The CDR3 DNA is TGTGCCAGCAACAAACCAGCCCCTGGCTACACCTTC.

The chain employs TRBV29-1 and TRBJ1-3; unclear D gene. Germline V gene data show CDR1 as SQVTM and CDR2 as ANQGSEA. Trimming left V 2 bases short and J 1 base short, with 6 bases between. The CDR3 contains 13 residues. CDR3 sequence reads: CSVELGSGNTIYF. The CDR3 bases are TGCAGCGTTGAACTGGGGTCTGGAAACACCATATATTTT.

In this sample, this clone turned up a few times. Other nucleotide sequences in the sample specify the same CDR3. The gene calls are TRBV4-1 and TRBJ2-3; D possibly corresponds to TRBD2 (6 bases). The CDR3 extends over 16 amino acids. The V end was cut by 4 bases, the J end by 0 bases, with 14 bases between. Germline-derived CDR1 and CDR2 are MGHRA and YSYEKL. CDR3 region: CASSPRVAASTDTQYF. The CDR3 coding sequence is TGCGCCAGCAGCCCCCGGGTAGCGGCCAGCACAGATACGCAGTATTTT.

The gene calls are TRBV19 and TRBJ2-5; 13 bases are a match to TRBD2. This CDR3 has 18 amino acids. Trimming removed 1 base from V and 2 bases from J; junction bases left unmatched: 7. In germline, CDR1 is LNHDA, CDR2 SQIVND (reference sequence). CDR3 coding DNA: TGTGCCAGTAGTATAGGGCGGACTAGCGGGAGACATCAAGAGACCCAGTACTTC. Its protein is CASSIGRTSGRHQETQYF.

V gene TRBV4-3 combines with J gene TRBJ1-2, with a tentative D call TRBD1 (5 bases). Between the trimmed V and J ends, which lost 1 base and 8 bases, there was a span of 11 bases. This CDR3 spans 13 amino acids. The germline CDR1 and CDR2 sequences are LGHNA and YSLEER. The CDR3 spells CASSQGGMSGYTF. CDR3 bases: TGCGCCAGCAGCCAAGGGGGGATGTCCGGCTACACCTTC.

V and J are TRBV5-4 and TRBJ2-5; no clear D gene. Trimming stripped 4 bases from V and 3 bases from J, with 13 bases between. The CDR3 runs 14 residues. Germline CDR1 is SGHNT and CDR2 is YYREEE (reference sequence). CDR3 loop: CASSRRTVEETQYF. CDR3 coding DNA: TGTGCCAGCAGCCGAAGGACCGTGGAAGAGACCCAGTACTTC. Full variable domain (remainder filled in from reference TRBV5-4 and TRBJ2-5): ETGVTQSPTHLIKTRGQQVTLRCSSQSGHNTVSWYQQALGQGPQFIFQYYREEENGRGNFPPRFSGLQFPNYSSELNVNALELDDSALYLCASSRRTVEETQYFGPGTRLLVL.

J is TRBJ1-1 and V is TRBV6-5; no definite D call. Germline V gene data show CDR1 as MNHEY and CDR2 as SVGAGI. The CDR3 is made up of 11 amino acids. V lost 8 bases and J 0 bases, leaving 4 bases between the germline ends. The CDR3 spells CASALNTEAFF. For the CDR3, the DNA is TGTGCCAGCGCCTTGAACACTGAAGCTTTCTTT.

For this clone: The same CDR3 arises from other DNA sequences in this sample as well. The chain has TRBV2 and TRBJ2-6; D is possibly TRBD2 (6 bases). The CDR3 spans 16 residues. V was pared by 5 bases and J by 1 base, with 12 bases between. Germline CDR1 reads SNHLY; CDR2 reads FYNNEI. In DNA, the CDR3 is TGTGCCAGCAGTCCGGACGGGGGATCTGGGGCCAACGTCCTGACTTTC. As protein: CASSPDGGSGANVLTF.

The gene calls are TRBV4-1 and TRBJ2-7; D call uncertain. Germline V lookup: CDR1 MGHRA, CDR2 YSYEKL. With 2 bases removed from V and 2 bases from J, the gap between germline ends came to 13 bases. The CDR3 length is 15 residues. The CDR3 DNA follows: TGCGCCAGCAGCCAACCCGCCGGCAACGCCTACGAGCAGTACTTC. It encodes CASSQPAGNAYEQYF.

For this clone: Given the absence of the conserved phenylalanine or tryptophan at the CDR3 end, a read error is likely. Because the CDR3's place on the DNA is in doubt, the DNA is left out and the CDR3 is given as listed by TCRdb. This chain uses TRBV18 with TRBJ1-2. Per germline, CDR1 KGHSH and CDR2 LQKENI. The CDR3 is 9 residues long, counting both termini. CDR3 residues: CASSRPGDA.

The rearrangement joins TRBV29-1 to TRBJ2-3, with TRBD1 as a possible D gene (6 bases). The V end was cut by 3 bases, the J end by 5 bases, with 15 bases between. Germline V gene sequence: CDR1 SQVTM, CDR2 ANQGSEA. The CDR3 length is 14 residues. As DNA, the CDR3 is TGCAGCGTTGAGGGGGCAAGGGGAATAGATACGCAGTATTTT. It translates to CSVEGARGIDTQYF.

The chain combines TRBV7-3 with TRBJ2-7, with D perhaps TRBD1 (6 bases). Germline CDR1 and CDR2: SGHTA and FQGTGA. The CDR3 runs to 14 residues. Trimming took off 2 bases at V and 2 bases at J, with 10 bases between the two ends. The CDR3 spells CASSLLQGPYEQYF. CDR3 in DNA: TGTGCCAGCAGCTTATTACAGGGCCCCTACGAGCAGTACTTC.

The V gene is TRBV23-1, the J gene TRBJ2-5, with D perhaps matching TRBD1 (5 bases). Being an ORF, TRBV23-1 has a function that is uncertain. This CDR3 has 16 residues. Trimming removed 0 bases at V and 2 bases at J, with 13 bases between. This chain's CDR3 is CASSQSAQGRQETQYF. The CDR3 nucleotides read TGCGCCAGCAGTCAATCGGCCCAGGGTAGACAAGAGACCCAGTACTTC.

This sequence joins TRBV9 and TRBJ1-4; no clear D gene. V was trimmed by 3 bases and J by 5 bases, leaving 8 bases between them. The V gene's germline CDR1 is SGDLS and CDR2 YYNGEE. The CDR3 covers 13 residues. The CDR3 nucleotides read TGTGCCAGCAGCGCAGACGGGAATGAAAAACTGTTTTTT. This translates into CASSADGNEKLFF.

The chain employs TRBV4-1 and TRBJ2-5, with D perhaps TRBD1 or TRBD2 (5 bases each). The CDR3 is 15 residues long. The V gene's germline CDR1 is MGHRA and CDR2 YSYEKL. Trimming removed 4 bases at V and 5 bases at J, with 17 bases between. CDR3 nucleotides: TGCGCCAGCAGCCCTCGGGACGTATCGAGGGAGACCCAGTACTTC. Its translation is CASSPRDVSRETQYF.

The chain has TRBV9 and TRBJ2-1; TRBD1 is a possible D gene (7 bases). Germline loops: CDR1 SGDLS, CDR2 YYNGEE. CDR3 length: 17 amino acids. V was cut by 3 bases and J by 4 bases, with 20 bases left in between. The CDR3 protein is CASSEALRGTEYNEQFF. The CDR3 bases are TGTGCCAGCAGCGAGGCCCTTCGGGGGACAGAATACAATGAGCAGTTCTTC.

This chain connects TRBV7-6 to TRBJ1-2; D not resolved. Trimming took 1 base from V and 8 from J, leaving 11 bases between them. Germline V gives CDR1 SGHVS, CDR2 FNYEAQ. The CDR3 has 13 amino acids. In nucleotides, the CDR3 is TGTGCCAGCAGCTTAGTTGGCCCGGAGGGCTACACCTTC. This sequence encodes CASSLVGPEGYTF. The variable domain in full, completed from reference TRBV7-6 and TRBJ1-2, reads GAGVSQSPRYKVTKRGQDVALRCDPISGHVSLYWYRQALGQGPEFLTYFNYEAQQDKSGLPNDRFSAERPEGSISTLTIQRTEQRDSAMYRCASSLVGPEGYTFGSGTRLTVV.

This chain links TRBV6-5 with TRBJ2-5; tentative D call: TRBD2 (6 bases). With the DNA end fitting TRBJ2-7 better, the J assignment may be wrong. The CDR3 extends over 12 amino acids. The germline CDR1 and CDR2 sequences are MNHEY and SVGAGI. This CDR3 reads CAGGRDSYEQYF. The CDR3 nucleotides are TGTGCCGGCGGGCGGGATAGTTACGAGCAGTACTTC.

The table lists this clone with a count of one. The V call is TRBV5-1, the J call TRBJ1-5; 7 bases are shared with TRBD1. The CDR3 is 15 amino acids. V trimming: 5 bases; J trimming: 4 bases; junction bases outside the gene matches: 9. Germline assignment: CDR1 SGHRS and CDR2 YFSETQ. This CDR3 is CASSRSGTENQPQHF. Here the CDR3 DNA reads TGCGCCAGCAGTCGTTCCGGGACAGAGAATCAGCCCCAGCATTTT.